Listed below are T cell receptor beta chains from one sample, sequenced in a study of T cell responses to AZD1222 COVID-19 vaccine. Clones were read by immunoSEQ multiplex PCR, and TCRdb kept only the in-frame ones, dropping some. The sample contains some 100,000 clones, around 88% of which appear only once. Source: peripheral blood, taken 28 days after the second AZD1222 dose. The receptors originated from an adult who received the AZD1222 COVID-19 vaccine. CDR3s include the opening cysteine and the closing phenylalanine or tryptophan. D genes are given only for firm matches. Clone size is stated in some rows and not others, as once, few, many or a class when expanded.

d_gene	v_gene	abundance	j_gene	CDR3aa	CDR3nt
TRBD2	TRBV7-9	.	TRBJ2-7	CASSPGVWGGEHEQYF	TGTGCCAGCAGCCCTGGCGTCTGGGGGGGAGAACACGAGCAGTACTTC
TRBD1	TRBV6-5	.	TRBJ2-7	CASRSDRAGNEQYF	TGTGCCAGCAGGTCGGACAGGGCCGGGAACGAGCAGTACTTC
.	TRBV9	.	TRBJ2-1	CASSPTTGTGVKFF	TGTGCCAGCAGCCCTACGACAGGGACGGGGGTAAAGTTCTTC
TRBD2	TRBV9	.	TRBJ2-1	CASSNDAGLVGNEQFF	TGTGCCAGCAGCAACGACGCGGGACTAGTTGGGAATGAGCAGTTCTTC
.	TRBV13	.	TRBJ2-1	CASSTGTINEQFF	TGTGCCAGCAGCACCGGGACAATCAATGAGCAGTTCTTC
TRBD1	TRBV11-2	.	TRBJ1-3	CASSFTTGISGNTIYF	TGTGCCAGCAGCTTCACGACAGGGATCTCTGGAAACACCATATATTTT
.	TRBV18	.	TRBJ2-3	CASSPGTDTQYF	TGTGCCAGCTCACCAGGTACAGATACGCAGTATTTT
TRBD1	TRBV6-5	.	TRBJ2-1	CASSDRGHFFEQFF	TGTGCCAGCAGCGACAGGGGGCACTTCTTCGAGCAGTTCTTC
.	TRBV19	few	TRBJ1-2	CASSRDVDGYTF	TGTGCCAGTAGCCGGGATGTCGATGGCTACACCTTC
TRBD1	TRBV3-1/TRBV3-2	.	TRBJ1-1	CASRQQGRGAEAFF	TGTGCCAGCAGGCAACAGGGGAGAGGTGCTGAAGCTTTCTTT